Listed below are T cell receptor beta chains from one sample, sequenced in a study of CD8+ T cells in alopecia areata. Assay used: immunoSEQ multiplex PCR; TCRdb lists only in-frame clones, some missing. The sample comprises about 110,000 clones, 84% of which are singletons, and 20% to 25% rests with the top ten. The source material was CD8+ T cells sorted from blood, sampled at week 24, from a patient treated with tofacitinib. The receptors shown here come from a human donor with alopecia areata. Both conserved end residues are part of each CDR3. Fields, in order: J gene, D gene, clone size, CDR3 length, V gene, CDR3 protein, CDR3 DNA. A D gene is named only where the DNA matches it firmly. Expanded clones are given a class, and other clones once, few, many or no size at all.

TRBJ1-2,-,-,15,TRBV5-6,CASSLDRVTNYGYTF,TGTGCCAGCAGCTTGGATCGGGTGACAAACTATGGCTACACCTTC
TRBJ2-1,TRBD2,once,16,TRBV5-1,CASSGGLISGGDEQFF,TGCGCCAGCAGCGGCGGACTTATAAGCGGGGGAGATGAGCAGTTCTTC
TRBJ1-2,-,-,14,TRBV7-2,CASSLPGQPYGYTF,TGTGCCAGCAGCTTGCCGGGACAACCATATGGCTACACCTTC
TRBJ1-1,-,-,15,TRBV7-9,CASSLEAGVNTEAFF,TGTGCCAGCAGCTTAGAAGCAGGGGTGAACACTGAAGCTTTCTTT
TRBJ2-7,-,-,15,TRBV7-9,CASSPDRSSSYEQYF,TGTGCCAGCAGCCCCGACAGGTCTAGCTCCTACGAGCAGTACTTC
TRBJ2-1,-,-,13,TRBV25-1,CASAKVGVSEQFF,TGTGCCAGCGCCAAAGTTGGGGTCAGTGAGCAGTTCTTC
TRBJ2-1,-,-,14,TRBV27,CASSLSGADNEQFF,TGTGCCAGCAGTTTGTCGGGGGCGGACAATGAGCAGTTCTTC
TRBJ2-3,-,-,13,TRBV29-1,CSVLRGSTDTQYF,TGCAGCGTTCTGAGAGGGAGCACAGATACGCAGTATTTT
TRBJ1-1,-,-,13,TRBV7-9,CASSLPIGTEAFF,TGTGCCAGCAGCCTGCCCATTGGCACTGAAGCTTTCTTT
TRBJ1-1,-,-,13,TRBV9,CASSDRQNTEAFF,TGTGCCAGCAGCGACCGACAGAACACTGAAGCTTTCTTT
TRBJ2-5,-,-,14,TRBV7-9,CASSPRQTQETQYF,TGTGCCAGCAGCCCTCGACAGACTCAAGAGACCCAGTACTTC
TRBJ1-3,-,many,15,TRBV19,CASCVGQHSGNTIYF,TGTGCATCCTGCGTAGGGCAACACTCTGGAAACACCATATATTTT
TRBJ1-1,-,few,13,TRBV5-5,CASSLGWRTEAFF,TGTGCCAGCAGCTTGGGATGGAGGACTGAAGCTTTCTTT
TRBJ1-6,-,-,16,TRBV21-1,CASLGQLSSYNSPLHF,TGTGCCAGCCTTGGACAACTGAGCTCCTATAATTCACCCCTCCACTTT
TRBJ1-4,TRBD1,-,15,TRBV6-5,CASSQETGIEEKLFF,TGTGCCAGCAGCCAAGAGACAGGGATAGAGGAAAAACTGTTTTTT
TRBJ2-7,TRBD2,-,15,TRBV4-1,CASSQILAATYEQYF,TGCGCCAGCAGCCAAATCCTAGCGGCCACCTACGAGCAGTACTTC
TRBJ2-6,-,-,16,TRBV2,CASTGHEISGANVLTF,TGTGCCAGCACCGGACATGAGATCTCTGGGGCCAACGTCCTGACTTTC